The 22 T cell receptor beta chains given below trace back to one sample, sequenced in a study of tumor-infiltrating lymphocytes in oesophageal squamous cell carcinoma. TCRdb re-called the PCR reads through MiXCR, storing one row per CDR3 protein. The table lists approximately 11,000 distinct CDR3 sequences, over 50% of them singletons. The material sequenced was esophageal tumor tissue. All receptors come from a male donor with esophageal squamous cell carcinoma.

The chain employs TRBV28 and TRBJ2-5; D call uncertain. Germline CDR1 MDHEN, CDR2 SYDVKM. V lost 5 bases and J lost 11, with 9 bases in between. The CDR3 has 10 residues. CDR3 sequence: CASSDNEQYF. For the CDR3, the DNA is TGTGCCAGCAGTGACAATGAGCAGTACTTC.

Turning to this clonotype: This is likely a read error, given that the CDR3 carries no conserved phenylalanine or tryptophan at its end. Because the CDR3's place on the DNA is in doubt, the DNA is left out and the CDR3 is given as listed by TCRdb. The chain links TRBV28 to TRBJ2-5; the table's TRBD1 call for D was not verified on the DNA. Ends included, the CDR3 has 15 residues. Germline loops: CDR1 MDHEN, CDR2 SYDVKM. The CDR3 region is CASTDREVNEQYFGN.

This chain connects TRBV7-8 to TRBJ2-1; TRBD1 might be the D (6 bases). The CDR3 length is 15 residues. Germline V gene data show CDR1 as SGHVS and CDR2 as FQNEAQ. V lost 5 bases, J lost 7 bases, and 18 bases lay in between. This CDR3 reads CASSVGTTQGNEQFF. The CDR3 DNA sequence: TGTGCCAGCAGCGTCGGGACGACTCAGGGGAATGAGCAGTTCTTC.

The chain joins TRBV6-1 to TRBJ2-5; 7 nucleotides agree with TRBD1. The J call may be mistaken, given a closer DNA end match to TRBJ2-7. Germline CDR1 is MNHNS and CDR2 is SASEGT. The CDR3 covers 14 residues. Here the CDR3 reads CASSDAGGVNEQYF. DNA for the CDR3: TGTGCCAGCAGTGACGCAGGGGGTGTCAACGAGCAGTACTTC.

The gene calls are TRBV7-6 and TRBJ2-7; 13 bases map to TRBD2. The DNA matches TRBJ2-5 better at its end, which makes the J call doubtful. The germline gives CDR1 SGHVS, CDR2 FNYEAQ. The CDR3 is 15 amino acids. The CDR3 DNA reads TGTGCCAGCAGCAAGACTAGCGGGGGGCCCTGGACCCAGTACTTC. Translated, it gives CASSKTSGGPWTQYF.

V gene TRBV28 combines with J gene TRBJ2-7, with no clear D. V lost 7 bases and J lost 2, with 9 bases in between. The CDR3 spans 12 residues. The germline gives CDR1 MDHEN, CDR2 SYDVKM. The chain's CDR3 is CASINHAYEQYF. The CDR3 bases are TGTGCCAGCATCAACCACGCCTACGAGCAGTACTTC.

This chain links TRBV7-9 with TRBJ1-2; the match to TRBD2 covers 7 bases. The DNA end is more similar to TRBJ2-1, so the J call may be wrong. Germline V CDR1 and CDR2: SEHNR, FQNEAQ (reference sequence). This CDR3 contains 17 residues. CDR3 amino acids: CASSSAQGGGLYNEQFF. For the CDR3, the DNA is TGTGCCAGCAGCTCCGCCCAGGGCGGGGGACTTTACAATGAGCAGTTCTTC.

This clonotype was picked up many times. As the CDR3 is not closed by the conserved phenylalanine or tryptophan, this likely results from a read error. The limits of the CDR3 on the DNA are not certain, so only TCRdb's listed CDR3 is given. The chain carries TRBV7-2 and TRBJ2-3; TRBD2, as called in the table, went unchecked against the DNA. Germline V gene sequence: CDR1 SGHTA, CDR2 FQGNSA. The CDR3 spans 14 residues, counting both ends. CDR3 amino acids: CASSRAAMATPSVR.

In its sample, this clonotype was seen a few times. This sequence joins TRBV7-6 and TRBJ2-4, with TRBD2 matching 9 bases. The CDR3 consists of 12 residues. Germline assignment: CDR1 SGHVS and CDR2 FNYEAQ. CDR3 DNA: TGTGCTATAGCGGGGGACAAAAACATTCAGTACTTC. Translated: CAIAGDKNIQYF.

This clonotype was counted many times. The rearrangement joins TRBV2 to TRBJ1-6; D call uncertain. The V end was cut by 6 bases, the J end by 14 bases, with 20 bases between. The CDR3 is 14 residues long. The germline gives CDR1 SNHLY, CDR2 FYNNEI. CDR3 nucleotide sequence: TGTGCCAGCAGAATCCGGGCCCCATCGGGAACCCTCCACTTT. Its protein product is CASRIRAPSGTLHF.

The chain uses TRBV7-2 and TRBJ2-1, with 9 bases fitting TRBD2. The DNA end lines up better with TRBJ2-7; the J call may be wrong. Germline assignment: CDR1 SGHTA and CDR2 FQGNSA. This CDR3 is built from 16 residues. CDR3 region: CASRGFGTSLNYEQYF. As DNA, the CDR3 is TGTGCCAGCAGGGGATTCGGGACTAGCCTCAATTACGAGCAGTACTTC.

This chain joins TRBV6-1 and TRBJ2-4; 7 bases agree with TRBD2. The closer fit of TRBJ2-7 to the DNA end suggests the J call may be wrong. Germline V gene sequence: CDR1 MNHNS, CDR2 SASEGT. The CDR3 is 17 amino acids. The CDR3 spells CASSQPLAGPLDCEQYF. The CDR3, as DNA: TGTGCCAGCAGTCAGCCATTAGCGGGCCCTCTGGATTGCGAGCAGTACTTC.

The chain carries TRBV5-1 and TRBJ2-3; D is possibly TRBD1 or TRBD2 (6 bases each). This CDR3 comprises 14 residues. CDR1 SGHRS and CDR2 YFSETQ come from the germline V gene. V was clipped by 2 bases and J by 2 bases, with 9 bases between them. The CDR3 is CASSFGGHTDTQYF. CDR3 DNA: TGCGCCAGCAGCTTTGGGGGGCACACAGATACGCAGTATTTT. Using reference TRBV5-1 and TRBJ2-3 for the parts outside the CDR3, the full variable domain is KAGVTQTPRYLIKTRGQQVTLSCSPISGHRSVSWYQQTPGQGLQFLFEYFSETQRNKGNFPGRFSGRQFSNSRSEMNVSTLELGDSALYLCASSFGGHTDTQYFGPGTRLTVL.

This clonotype was seen at least ten times. This could be a read error, since a much larger clone is one nucleotide away. The chain is built from TRBV7-2 and TRBJ2-5, with 7 nucleotides matching TRBD2. This CDR3 has 15 residues. Trimming removed 5 bases from V and 11 bases from J; junction bases left unmatched: 17. CDR1 and CDR2 (germline): SGHTA, FQGNSA. CDR3 sequence: CASSSGLVGYNEQYF. The CDR3 region has the DNA TGTGCCAGCAGCAGCGGACTAGTTGGGTACAATGAGCAGTACTTC.

This chain links TRBV5-1 with TRBJ2-3; D possibly corresponds to TRBD2 (6 bases). The J call may be mistaken, given a closer DNA end match to TRBJ2-1. Looked up from germline, CDR1 is SGHRS and CDR2 is YFSETQ. This CDR3 comprises 15 residues. This chain's CDR3 is CASSLVAGSFDEQFF. DNA of the CDR3: TGCGCCAGCAGCTTGGTTGCGGGAAGCTTCGATGAGCAGTTCTTC.

This clonotype has a single count. This chain joins TRBV7-2 and TRBJ2-5; D perhaps matches TRBD2 (7 bases). The J call is uncertain, as TRBJ2-1 better fits the DNA end. CDR1 and CDR2 from the germline V gene are SGHTA and FQGNSA. The CDR3 runs to 15 residues. The CDR3 coding sequence is TGTGCCAGCAGCTTATTTTACGGGGGGCCTTACGAGCAGTTCTTC. It codes for CASSLFYGGPYEQFF.

The rearrangement joins TRBV12-5 to TRBJ2-1, with D unresolved. The germline V and J ends were trimmed by 1 base and 6 bases, with 7 bases remaining between them. Germline V CDR1 and CDR2: LGHNT, FRNRAP. The CDR3 runs to 13 residues. The CDR3 region is CASGLGRFNEQFF. The CDR3 DNA reads as TGTGCTAGTGGTTTGGGGAGATTCAATGAGCAGTTCTTC.

The chain couples TRBV6-8 to TRBJ2-6, with no clear D. CDR1 is MNHGY and CDR2 is SAAAGT in the germline V gene. The V gene lost 5 bases and the J gene lost 0 bases, with 8 bases spanning the gap. The CDR3 is 15 residues long. CDR3 protein: CASSAESSGANVLTF. The CDR3 DNA reads TGTGCCAGCAGTGCAGAGAGCTCTGGGGCCAACGTCCTGACTTTC.

CDR3 sequence reads: CSARGNPRTVTQETQYF. CDR3 DNA: TGCAGTGCTAGGGGAAATCCTAGGACGGTGACCCAAGAGACCCAGTACTTC. The chain joins TRBV20-1 to TRBJ2-1; D unclear. Judging by the DNA end, TRBJ2-5 fits better; the J call may be wrong. Germline loops: CDR1 DFQATT, CDR2 SNEGSKA (reference sequence). The CDR3 extends over 17 amino acids.

The chain joins TRBV7-6 to TRBJ2-6, with 7 bases matching TRBD1. Gene TRBJ2-5 matches the end of the DNA better, so the J call may be wrong. CDR3 length: 18 amino acids. CDR1 SGHVS and CDR2 FNYEAQ come from the germline V gene. The CDR3 bases are TGTGCCAGCAGCTCTTCTAACAGGGGACGACGCGGGCTGGAGACCCAGTACTTC. It translates to CASSSSNRGRRGLETQYF.

The V and J genes are TRBV7-3 and TRBJ2-6, with TRBD2 matching over 12 bases. The J call may be mistaken, given a closer DNA end match to TRBJ2-5. This CDR3 contains 15 residues. Germline loops: CDR1 SGHTA, CDR2 FQGTGA. The CDR3 is CASSRGLAGIETQYF. The CDR3 DNA is TGTGCCAGCAGCCGAGGACTAGCGGGAATTGAGACCCAGTACTTC.

Regarding this clonotype: This may stem from a read error, because a much larger clone lies one nucleotide away. V is TRBV24-1 and J is TRBJ2-7; 13 bases fit TRBD2. The CDR3 loop spans 16 amino acids. The trim removed 2 bases at V and 7 bases at J, leaving 7 bases unmatched. The V gene's germline CDR1 is KGHDR and CDR2 SFDVKD. This chain's CDR3 is CATSDSGLAGRNEQYF. For the CDR3, the DNA is TGTGCCACCAGTGATTCGGGACTAGCGGGACGGAATGAGCAGTACTTC.